This T cell receptor (beta chain) was profiled in a study of T cell responses to AZD1222 COVID-19 vaccine. Study details: Pooling covered second doses at about 4 or about 12 weeks. Study-level results: Repertoire sampling happened only post peak T cell response.

Trimming took 0 bases from V and 4 from J, leaving 7 bases between them. Germline-derived CDR1 and CDR2 are SEHNR and FQNEAQ (reference sequence). This CDR3 region has 14 residues. Using immunoSEQ multiplex PCR, the repertoire was profiled, and TCRdb retains in-frame clones only, with some absent. The sample consists of about 130,000 clones, just under 95% of them appearing once. This clone was seen once. The antigen remains unidentified. This TCR derives from an adult in good health. The sample was peripheral blood, taken on day 0 of AZD1222 vaccination. The chain employs TRBV7-9 and TRBJ2-1; D perhaps matches TRBD1 (5 bases). Here the CDR3 reads CASSLADKYNEQFF. The DNA for the CDR3 is TGTGCCAGCAGCTTAGCGGACAAGTACAATGAGCAGTTCTTC.